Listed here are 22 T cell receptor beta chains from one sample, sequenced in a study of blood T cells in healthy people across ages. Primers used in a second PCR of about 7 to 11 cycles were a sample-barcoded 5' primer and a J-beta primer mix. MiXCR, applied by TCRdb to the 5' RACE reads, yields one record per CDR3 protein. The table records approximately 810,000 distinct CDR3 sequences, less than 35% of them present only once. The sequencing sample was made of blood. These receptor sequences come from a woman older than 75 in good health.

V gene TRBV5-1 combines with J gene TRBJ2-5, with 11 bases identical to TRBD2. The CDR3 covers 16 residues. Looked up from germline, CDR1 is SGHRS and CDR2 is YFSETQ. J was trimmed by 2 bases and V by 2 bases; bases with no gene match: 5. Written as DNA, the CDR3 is TGCGCCAGCAGCTTCGGGGGACTAGCGGCTCAAGAGACCCAGTACTTC. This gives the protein CASSFGGLAAQETQYF.

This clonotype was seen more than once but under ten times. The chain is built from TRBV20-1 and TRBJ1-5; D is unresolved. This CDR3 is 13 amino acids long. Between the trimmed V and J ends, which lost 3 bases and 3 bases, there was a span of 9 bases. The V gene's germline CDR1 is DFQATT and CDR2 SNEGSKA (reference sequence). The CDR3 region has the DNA TGCAGTGCTAGTCGGGGAATCAATCAGCCCCAGCATTTT. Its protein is CSASRGINQPQHF.

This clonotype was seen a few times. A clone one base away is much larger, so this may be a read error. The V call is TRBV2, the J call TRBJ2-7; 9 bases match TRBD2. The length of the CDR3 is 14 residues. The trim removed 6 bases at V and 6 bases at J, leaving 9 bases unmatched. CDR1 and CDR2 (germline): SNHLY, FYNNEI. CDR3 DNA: TGTGCCAGCAGCCCGCGGGGGGGCCGAGTCGAGCAGTACTTC. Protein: CASSPRGGRVEQYF.

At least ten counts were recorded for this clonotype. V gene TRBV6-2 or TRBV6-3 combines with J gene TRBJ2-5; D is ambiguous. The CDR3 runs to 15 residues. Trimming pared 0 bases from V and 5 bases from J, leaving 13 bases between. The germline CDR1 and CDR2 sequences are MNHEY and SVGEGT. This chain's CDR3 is CASSYSIGGGETQYF. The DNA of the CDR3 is TGTGCCAGCAGTTACTCGATAGGCGGTGGTGAGACCCAGTACTTC.

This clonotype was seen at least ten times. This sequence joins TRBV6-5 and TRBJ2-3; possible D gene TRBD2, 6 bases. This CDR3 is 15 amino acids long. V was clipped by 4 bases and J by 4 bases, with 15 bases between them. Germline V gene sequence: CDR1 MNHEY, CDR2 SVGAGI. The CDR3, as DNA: TGTGCCAGCAGTTTTGGAGGGCCCCCCGCAGATACGCAGTATTTT. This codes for CASSFGGPPADTQYF.

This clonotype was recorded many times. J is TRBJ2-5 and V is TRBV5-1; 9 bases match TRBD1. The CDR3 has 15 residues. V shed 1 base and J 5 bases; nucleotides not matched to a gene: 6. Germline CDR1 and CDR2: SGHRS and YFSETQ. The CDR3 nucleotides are TGCGCCAGCAGCTTGTTGGGACAGGGAAGCGAGACCCAGTACTTC. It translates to CASSLLGQGSETQYF.

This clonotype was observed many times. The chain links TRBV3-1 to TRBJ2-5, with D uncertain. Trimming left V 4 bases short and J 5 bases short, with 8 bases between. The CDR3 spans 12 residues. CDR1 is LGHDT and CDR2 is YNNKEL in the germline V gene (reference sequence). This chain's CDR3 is CASSPAVETQYF. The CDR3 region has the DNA TGTGCCAGCAGCCCAGCTGTGGAGACCCAGTACTTC.

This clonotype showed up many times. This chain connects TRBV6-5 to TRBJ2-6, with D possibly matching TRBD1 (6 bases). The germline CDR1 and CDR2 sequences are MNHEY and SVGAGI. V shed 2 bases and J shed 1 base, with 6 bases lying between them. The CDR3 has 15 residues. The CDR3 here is CASSYRGSGANVLTF. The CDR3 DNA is TGTGCCAGCAGTTACAGGGGGTCTGGGGCCAACGTCCTGACTTTC.

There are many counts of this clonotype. The CDR3 spells CSARPGTSGGPDEQFF. CDR3 in DNA: TGCAGTGCTAGACCCGGGACTAGCGGGGGGCCGGATGAGCAGTTCTTC. The chain has TRBV20-1 and TRBJ2-1; TRBD2 aligns across 15 bases. Germline CDR1 and CDR2: DFQATT and SNEGSKA (reference sequence). Trimming at V came to 2 bases and at J to 8 bases, leaving 7 bases not matched to a gene. The CDR3 is made up of 16 amino acids.

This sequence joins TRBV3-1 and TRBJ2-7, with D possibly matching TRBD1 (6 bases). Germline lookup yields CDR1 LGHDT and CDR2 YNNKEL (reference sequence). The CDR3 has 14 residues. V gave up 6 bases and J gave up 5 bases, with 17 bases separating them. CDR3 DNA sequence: TGTGCCAGCAGTCTACAGGGTAACGTCCACGAGCAGTACTTC. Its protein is CASSLQGNVHEQYF.

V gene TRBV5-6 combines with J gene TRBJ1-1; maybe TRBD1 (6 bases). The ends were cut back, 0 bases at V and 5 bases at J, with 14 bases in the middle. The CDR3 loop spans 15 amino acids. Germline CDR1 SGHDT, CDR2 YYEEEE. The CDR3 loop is CASSLVGRGATEAFF. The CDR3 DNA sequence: TGTGCCAGCAGCTTGGTGGGCAGGGGCGCTACTGAAGCTTTCTTT. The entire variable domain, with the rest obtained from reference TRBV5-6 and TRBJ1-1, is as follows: DAGVTQSPTHLIKTRGQQVTLRCSPKSGHDTVSWYQQALGQGPQFIFQYYEEEERQRGNFPDRFSGHQFPNYSSELNVNALLLGDSALYLCASSLVGRGATEAFFGQGTRLTVV.

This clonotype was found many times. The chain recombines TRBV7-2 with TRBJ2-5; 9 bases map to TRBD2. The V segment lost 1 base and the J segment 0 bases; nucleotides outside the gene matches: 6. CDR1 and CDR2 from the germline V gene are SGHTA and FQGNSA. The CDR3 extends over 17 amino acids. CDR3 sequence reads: CASSLVGLAGDQETQYF. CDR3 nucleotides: TGTGCCAGCAGCTTAGTCGGGTTAGCGGGGGACCAAGAGACCCAGTACTTC. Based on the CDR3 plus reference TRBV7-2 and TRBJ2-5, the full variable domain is GAGVSQSPSNKVTEKGKDVELRCDPISGHTALYWYRQSLGQGLEFLIYFQGNSAPDKSGLPSDRFSAERTGGSVSTLTIQRTQQEDSAVYLCASSLVGLAGDQETQYFGPGTRLLVL.

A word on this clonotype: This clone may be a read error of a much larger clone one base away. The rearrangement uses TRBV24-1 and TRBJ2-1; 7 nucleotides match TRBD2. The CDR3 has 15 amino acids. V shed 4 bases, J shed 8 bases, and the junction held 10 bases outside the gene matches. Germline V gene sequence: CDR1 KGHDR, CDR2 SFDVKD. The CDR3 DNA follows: TGTGCCACCAGTGAGGGTGGGGGGGTATTTTATGAGCAGTTCTTC. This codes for CATSEGGGVFYEQFF.

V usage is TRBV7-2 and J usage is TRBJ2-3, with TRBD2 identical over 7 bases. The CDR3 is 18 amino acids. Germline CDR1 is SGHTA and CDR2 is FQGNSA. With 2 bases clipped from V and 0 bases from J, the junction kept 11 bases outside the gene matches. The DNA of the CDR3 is TGTGCCAGCAGCTTAACAATGGGAGGGCCGTCTAGCACAGATACGCAGTATTTT. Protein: CASSLTMGGPSSTDTQYF.

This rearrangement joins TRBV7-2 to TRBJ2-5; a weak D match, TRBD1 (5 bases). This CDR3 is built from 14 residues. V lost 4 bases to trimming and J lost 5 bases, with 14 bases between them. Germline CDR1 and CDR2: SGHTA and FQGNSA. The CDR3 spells CASSSARVAETQYF. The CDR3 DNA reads TGTGCCAGCAGCTCCGCCAGGGTCGCGGAGACCCAGTACTTC.

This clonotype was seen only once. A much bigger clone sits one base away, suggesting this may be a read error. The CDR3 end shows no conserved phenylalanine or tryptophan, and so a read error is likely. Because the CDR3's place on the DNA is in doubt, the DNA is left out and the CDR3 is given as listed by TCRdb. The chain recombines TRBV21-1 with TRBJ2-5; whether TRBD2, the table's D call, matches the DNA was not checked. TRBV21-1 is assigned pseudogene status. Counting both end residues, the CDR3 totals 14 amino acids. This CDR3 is CASSKAQSGETQYS.

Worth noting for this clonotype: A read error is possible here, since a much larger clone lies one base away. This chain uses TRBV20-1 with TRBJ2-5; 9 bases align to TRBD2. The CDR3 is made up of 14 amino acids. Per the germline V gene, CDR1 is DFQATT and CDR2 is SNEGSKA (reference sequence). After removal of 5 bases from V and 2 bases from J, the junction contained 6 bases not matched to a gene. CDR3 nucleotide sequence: TGCAGTGCTGGACTCAGCGGGGGGCAAGAGACCCAGTACTTC. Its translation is CSAGLSGGQETQYF.

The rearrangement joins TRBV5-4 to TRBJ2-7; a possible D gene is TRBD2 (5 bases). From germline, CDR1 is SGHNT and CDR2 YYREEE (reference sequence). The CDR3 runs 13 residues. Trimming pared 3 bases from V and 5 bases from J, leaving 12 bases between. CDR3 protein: CASSSPERDEQYF. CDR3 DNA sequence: TGTGCCAGCAGCTCCCCTGAGAGGGACGAGCAGTACTTC.

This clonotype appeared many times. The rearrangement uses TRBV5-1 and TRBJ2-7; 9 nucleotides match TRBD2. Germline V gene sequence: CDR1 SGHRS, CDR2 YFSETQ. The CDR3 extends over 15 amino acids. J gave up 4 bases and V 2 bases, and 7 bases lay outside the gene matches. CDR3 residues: CASSFSSGGEYEQYF. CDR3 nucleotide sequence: TGCGCCAGCAGCTTCAGTAGCGGGGGAGAGTACGAGCAGTACTTC. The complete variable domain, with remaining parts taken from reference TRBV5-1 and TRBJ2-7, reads KAGVTQTPRYLIKTRGQQVTLSCSPISGHRSVSWYQQTPGQGLQFLFEYFSETQRNKGNFPGRFSGRQFSNSRSEMNVSTLELGDSALYLCASSFSSGGEYEQYFGPGTRLTVT.

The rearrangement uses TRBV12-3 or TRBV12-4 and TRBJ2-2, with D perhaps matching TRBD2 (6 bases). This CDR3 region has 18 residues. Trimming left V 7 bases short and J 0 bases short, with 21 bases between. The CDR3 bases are TGTGCCAGCACGGCGGTTGGAGGGGCTGGGGCGAACACCGGGGAGCTGTTTTTT. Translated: CASTAVGGAGANTGELFF.

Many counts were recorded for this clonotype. CDR3 sequence (DNA): TGTGCCAGCAGCTTAAACACGGGGAGCACAGATACGCAGTATTTT. Protein product: CASSLNTGSTDTQYF. The rearrangement uses TRBV7-2 and TRBJ2-3; tentatively, D is TRBD2 (5 bases). This CDR3 comprises 15 residues. Trimming left V 2 bases short and J 0 bases short, with 9 bases between. Germline CDR1 and CDR2: SGHTA and FQGNSA. Looking up the rest from reference TRBV7-2 and TRBJ2-3 gives the full variable domain: GAGVSQSPSNKVTEKGKDVELRCDPISGHTALYWYRQSLGQGLEFLIYFQGNSAPDKSGLPSDRFSAERTGGSVSTLTIQRTQQEDSAVYLCASSLNTGSTDTQYFGPGTRLTVL.

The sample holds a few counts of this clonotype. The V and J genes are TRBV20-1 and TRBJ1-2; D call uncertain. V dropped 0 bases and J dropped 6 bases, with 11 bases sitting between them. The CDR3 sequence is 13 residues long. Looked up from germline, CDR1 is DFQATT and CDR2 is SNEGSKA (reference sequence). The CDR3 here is CSARDKTDNGYTF. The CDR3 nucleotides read TGCAGTGCTAGAGATAAAACAGATAATGGCTACACCTTC.